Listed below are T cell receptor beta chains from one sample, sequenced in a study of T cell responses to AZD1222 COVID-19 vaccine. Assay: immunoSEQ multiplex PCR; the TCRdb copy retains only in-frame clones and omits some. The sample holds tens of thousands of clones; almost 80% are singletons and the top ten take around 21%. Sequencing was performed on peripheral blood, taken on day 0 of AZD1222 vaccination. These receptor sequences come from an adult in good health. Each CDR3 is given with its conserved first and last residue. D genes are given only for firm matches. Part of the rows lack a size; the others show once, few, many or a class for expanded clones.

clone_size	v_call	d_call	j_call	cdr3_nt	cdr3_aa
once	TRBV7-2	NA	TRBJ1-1	TGTGCCAGCGCCCGGTTAAAAACCACATGGAACACTGAAGCTTTCTTT	CASARLKTTWNTEAFF
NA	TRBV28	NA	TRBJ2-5	TGTGCCAGCAGTTGGGCACTAGGAGGAGAGACCCAGTACTTC	CASSWALGGETQYF
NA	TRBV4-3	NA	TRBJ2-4	TGCGCCAGCAGCCAAGGTCCGGCACAGGGGAGGAACATTCAGTACTTC	CASSQGPAQGRNIQYF
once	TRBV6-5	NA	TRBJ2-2	TGTGCCAGCGGGTCCAGATCGAACACCGGGGAGCTGTTTTTT	CASGSRSNTGELFF
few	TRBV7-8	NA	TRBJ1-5	TGTGCCAGCAGCTTCGGGGAACGCAATCAGCCCCAGCATTTT	CASSFGERNQPQHF
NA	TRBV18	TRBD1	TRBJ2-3	TGTGCCAGCTCACCCGACAGGGCCTACGGAAGGACAGATACGCAGTATTTT	CASSPDRAYGRTDTQYF
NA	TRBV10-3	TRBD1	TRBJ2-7	TGTGCCATCAGAGGGACAGGGGGCGCGTTTCGGAACGAGCAGTACTTC	CAIRGTGGAFRNEQYF
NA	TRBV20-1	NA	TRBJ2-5	TGCAGTGGGGTGGAGGAAGAGACCCAGTACTTC	CSGVEEETQYF
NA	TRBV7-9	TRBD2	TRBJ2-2	TGTGCCACCGCCAAGCGGGAGATCACCGGGGAGCTGTTTTTT	CATAKREITGELFF
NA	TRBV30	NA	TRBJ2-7	TGTGCCTGGAGTAAGGTGCGACAAGGGGTCTACGAGCAGTACTTC	CAWSKVRQGVYEQYF
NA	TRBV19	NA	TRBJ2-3	TGTGCCAGTAGGAGTCTGGCGGGGTACACAGATACGCAGTATTTT	CASRSLAGYTDTQYF
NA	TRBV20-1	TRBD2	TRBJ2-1	TGCAGTGCTAGTGCGGGAGGTCCCTCCTACAATGAGCAGTTCTTC	CSASAGGPSYNEQFF
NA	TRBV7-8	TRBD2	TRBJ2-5	TGTGCCAGCAGCTTAGGAGGACTAGCGGAACAAGAGACCCAGTACTTC	CASSLGGLAEQETQYF
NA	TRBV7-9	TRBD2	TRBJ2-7	TGTGCCAGCTTTAATAGCGGGAGCTACGAGCAGTACTTC	CASFNSGSYEQYF
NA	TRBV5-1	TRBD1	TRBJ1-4	TGCGCCAGCAAATTCACCTGGACAGGCGGTAATGAAAAACTGTTTTTT	CASKFTWTGGNEKLFF
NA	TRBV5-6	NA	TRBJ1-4	TGTGCCAGCAGCTTGCTCAGGGGACCCCATGAAAAACTGTTTTTT	CASSLLRGPHEKLFF
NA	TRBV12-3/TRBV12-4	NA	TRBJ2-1	TGTGCCAGCAGTCGCCCAACTAGTTCCCAGTTCTTC	CASSRPTSSQFF
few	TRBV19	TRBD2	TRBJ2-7	TGTGCCAGTAGTCACAAGCGGGAGAGCTCCTACGAGCAGTACTTC	CASSHKRESSYEQYF
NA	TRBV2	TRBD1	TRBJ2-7	TGTGCCAGCAGTGGGGACAGGGACTACGAGCAGTACTTC	CASSGDRDYEQYF
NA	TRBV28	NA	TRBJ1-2	TGTGCCAGCAGTTTAGCGGGGAACTATGGCTACACCTTC	CASSLAGNYGYTF
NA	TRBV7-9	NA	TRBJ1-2	TGTGCCAGCACCCCCCTCCACGAGAATGGGGACTATGGCTACACCTTC	CASTPLHENGDYGYTF
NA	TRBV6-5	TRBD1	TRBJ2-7	TGTGCCAGCAGTTCGGGACAGGGTGATACTGGGCAGTACTTC	CASSSGQGDTGQYF
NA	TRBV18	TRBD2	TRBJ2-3	TGTGCCAGCTCACTCCAAGCGGGAGGGCCGATCACAGATACGCAGTATTTT	CASSLQAGGPITDTQYF
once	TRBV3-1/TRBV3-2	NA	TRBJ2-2	TGTGCCAGCAGCCAAGGTGAAAACACCGGGGAGCTGTTTTTT	CASSQGENTGELFF
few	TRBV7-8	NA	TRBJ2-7	TGTGCCAGCAGTGATAGGAGGACCTCGAACTACGAGCAGTACTTC	CASSDRRTSNYEQYF
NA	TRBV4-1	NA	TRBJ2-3	TGCGCCAGCAGCCAAGAATACAGCCCCACAGATACGCAGTATTTT	CASSQEYSPTDTQYF
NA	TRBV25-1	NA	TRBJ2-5	TGTGCCAGCAGTGAAGAGTTAGGGTGGCAAGAGACCCAGTACTTC	CASSEELGWQETQYF
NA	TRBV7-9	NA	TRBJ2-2	TGTGCCAGCAGCTTAGCTGCAGACGCCGGGGAGCTGTTTTTT	CASSLAADAGELFF
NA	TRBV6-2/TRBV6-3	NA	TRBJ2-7	TGTGCCAGCAGTTACCGAGTCCTTGTTTTCTACGAGCAGTACTTC	CASSYRVLVFYEQYF
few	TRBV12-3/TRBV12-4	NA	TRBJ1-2	TGTGCCAGCAGCGGACAAACCTCGGATGGCTACACCTTC	CASSGQTSDGYTF
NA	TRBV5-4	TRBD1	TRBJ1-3	TGTGCCAGCAGCCCGGGACAGGGGCGAAACACCATATATTTT	CASSPGQGRNTIYF
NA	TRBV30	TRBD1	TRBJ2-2	TGTGCCTGGAGCCTGGGACAGGCCGGGGAGCTGTTTTTT	CAWSLGQAGELFF
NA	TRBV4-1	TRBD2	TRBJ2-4	TGCGCCAGCAGCCAGATTGGCGGGGGAAAAAACATTCAGTACTTC	CASSQIGGGKNIQYF
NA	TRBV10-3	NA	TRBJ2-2	TGTGCCACCGGCGCGGGGGAGCTGTTTTTT	CATGAGELFF
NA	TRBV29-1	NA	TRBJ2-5	TGCAGCGTTGACAGGGGGGATTTTGGGGAGACCCAGTACTTC	CSVDRGDFGETQYF
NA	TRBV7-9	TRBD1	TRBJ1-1	TGTGCCAGCAGCTTAGGTGGGACAGGAGGGACTGAAGCTTTCTTT	CASSLGGTGGTEAFF
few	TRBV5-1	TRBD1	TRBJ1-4	TGCGCCAGCAGCACCGACAGGGAGGCTGAAAAACTGTTTTTT	CASSTDREAEKLFF
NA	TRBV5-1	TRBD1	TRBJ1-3	TGCGCCAGTTACCCGGGACAGGGGGACGGAAACACCATATATTTT	CASYPGQGDGNTIYF
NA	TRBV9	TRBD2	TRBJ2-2	TGTGCCAGCAGCCCCGGGACTAGCGCACCAGAGGTGTTTTTT	CASSPGTSAPEVFF
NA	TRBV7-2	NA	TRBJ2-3	TGTGCCAGCAGCTTGGGGGCCCCAGATACGCAGTATTTT	CASSLGAPDTQYF
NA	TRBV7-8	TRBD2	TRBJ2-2	TGTGCCAGCAGCTTAGATCCGGGGGGGAACACCGGGGAGCTGTTTTTT	CASSLDPGGNTGELFF
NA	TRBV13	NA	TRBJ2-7	TGTGCCAGCAGCTCTGCGCAAGGGGCGGACGAGCAGTACTTC	CASSSAQGADEQYF
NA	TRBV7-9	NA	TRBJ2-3	TGTGCCAGCAGCTTAGGAGGACAGGGAGGGGATACGCAGTATTTT	CASSLGGQGGDTQYF
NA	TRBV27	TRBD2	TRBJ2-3	TGTGCCAGCAGCCTACTTCGGCAGCGGGAGTCTAGCACAGATACGCAGTATTTT	CASSLLRQRESSTDTQYF
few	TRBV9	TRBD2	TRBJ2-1	TGTGCCAGCAGCCCCCGGGCCCGTGACGGGGGGGATGAGCAGTTCTTC	CASSPRARDGGDEQFF